These T cell receptor beta chains were read from a single sample in a study of a mutant IDH1 vaccine in newly diagnosed glioma. The assay was immunoSEQ multiplex PCR, and TCRdb's table has in-frame clones only and misses some. This sample has 60,000 to 70,000 clones, with around four fifths found just once. Their target antigens are unknown. The sequencing here drew on PBMCs, taken from a glioma patient whose treatment included an IDH1 peptide vaccine. Receptors originate from a man aged 30 to 39 with glioma. The CDR3 runs from the conserved cysteine through the conserved F or W. D genes are given only for firm matches. Some rows mark clone size as missing; the rest say once, few, many or name a class of expanded clone.

J,size,V,D,CDR3,DNA
TRBJ1-4,-,TRBV28,TRBD1,CASRRDSTSNEKLFF,TGTGCCAGCAGGCGGGACAGCACGTCTAATGAAAAACTGTTTTTT
TRBJ2-1,-,TRBV14,TRBD2,CASSQAPGGGSSYNEQFF,TGTGCCAGCAGCCAAGCCCCGGGCGGGGGGAGCTCCTACAATGAGCAGTTCTTC
TRBJ2-7,-,TRBV7-6,TRBD1,CASSFSGGISEQYF,TGTGCCAGCAGCTTCTCAGGGGGCATAAGCGAGCAGTACTTC
TRBJ2-6,-,TRBV18,-,CASSPFGGPGANVLTF,TGTGCCAGCTCACCGTTTGGGGGGCCTGGGGCCAACGTCCTGACTTTC
TRBJ2-3,-,TRBV7-6,-,CASSLRQSPSTDTQYF,TGTGCCAGCAGCTTACGGCAGAGCCCAAGCACAGATACGCAGTATTTT
TRBJ2-3,-,TRBV11-2,TRBD1,CASRPGGTGSDTQYF,TGTGCCAGCAGACCTGGGGGGACAGGGTCAGATACGCAGTATTTT
TRBJ2-3,-,TRBV19,-,CASSTTAVIARTDTQYF,TGTGCCAGTAGCACAACCGCAGTCATTGCAAGGACAGATACGCAGTATTTT
TRBJ1-3,-,TRBV5-6,TRBD1,CASSSRAQGALRNTIYF,TGTGCCAGCAGCTCCAGAGCTCAGGGGGCGCTTAGAAACACCATATATTTT
TRBJ1-1,few,TRBV6-6,-,CASSWGDFNTEAFF,TGTGCCAGCAGTTGGGGGGATTTTAACACTGAAGCTTTCTTT
TRBJ1-4,-,TRBV2,-,CASRPTENEKLFF,TGTGCCAGCAGACCCACGGAAAATGAAAAACTGTTTTTT
TRBJ2-1,once,TRBV6-6,-,CASSYSNSNEQFF,TGTGCCAGCAGTTACTCGAACAGCAATGAGCAGTTCTTC
TRBJ2-2,-,TRBV6-4,-,CASSNQNTGELFF,TGTGCCAGCAGTAACCAAAACACCGGGGAGCTGTTTTTT
TRBJ1-2,-,TRBV14,-,CASSRTDVWGARNYGYTF,TGTGCCAGCAGCCGTACCGATGTTTGGGGGGCGCGGAACTATGGCTACACCTTC
TRBJ2-3,-,TRBV19,-,CASRSWDTQYF,TGTGCCAGTAGATCATGGGATACGCAGTATTTT
TRBJ1-1,-,TRBV2,-,CAAGRLDTEAFF,TGTGCCGCGGGGCGCCTTGACACTGAAGCTTTCTTT
TRBJ1-3,once,TRBV5-6,-,CASLQSPSASENTIYF,TGTGCCAGCCTACAATCCCCCTCCGCCTCTGAAAACACCATATATTTT
TRBJ1-3,-,TRBV6-5,-,CASSYSTQSKGNTIYF,TGTGCCAGCAGTTACTCGACACAGAGCAAAGGAAACACCATATATTTT
TRBJ1-6,-,TRBV9,-,CASSAEGGRSPLHF,TGTGCCAGCAGCGCCGAGGGCGGTCGGTCACCCCTCCACTTT
TRBJ2-1,-,TRBV30,TRBD1,CAFRTGVYNEQFF,TGTGCCTTCCGGACAGGGGTCTACAATGAGCAGTTCTTC
TRBJ2-1,-,TRBV5-1,TRBD2,CASSSRRGAGVSYNEQFF,TGCGCCAGCAGCTCACGAAGAGGGGCGGGGGTCTCCTACAATGAGCAGTTCTTC
TRBJ1-5,-,TRBV7-6,-,CASSLQGSAQPQHF,TGTGCCAGCAGCTTACAGGGGTCGGCTCAGCCCCAGCATTTT
TRBJ1-1,-,TRBV5-1,-,CASSLQGGTEAFF,TGCGCCAGCAGCTTGCAAGGGGGCACTGAAGCTTTCTTT